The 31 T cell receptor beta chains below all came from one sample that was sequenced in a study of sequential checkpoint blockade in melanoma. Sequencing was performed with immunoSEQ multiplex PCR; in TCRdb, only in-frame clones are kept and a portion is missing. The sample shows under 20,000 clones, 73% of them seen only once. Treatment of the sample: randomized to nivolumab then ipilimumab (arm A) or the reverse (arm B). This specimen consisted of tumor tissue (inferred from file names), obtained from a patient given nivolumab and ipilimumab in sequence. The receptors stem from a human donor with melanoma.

CDR3 sequence reads: CASSFTGSGYTF. The CDR3 DNA reads as TGTGCCAGCAGCTTCACAGGGTCAGGCTACACCTTC. V usage is TRBV9 and J usage is TRBJ1-2; possible D gene TRBD1, 6 bases. The germline V gene has CDR1 SGDLS and CDR2 YYNGEE. Deletions cut 4 bases from V and 8 bases from J, with 12 bases between. This CDR3 is built from 12 residues.

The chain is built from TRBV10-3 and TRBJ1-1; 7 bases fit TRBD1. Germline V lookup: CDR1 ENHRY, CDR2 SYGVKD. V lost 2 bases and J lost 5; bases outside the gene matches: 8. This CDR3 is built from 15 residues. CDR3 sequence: CAISERPGGRTEAFF. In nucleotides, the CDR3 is TGTGCCATCAGTGAGCGACCAGGGGGACGGACTGAAGCTTTCTTT.

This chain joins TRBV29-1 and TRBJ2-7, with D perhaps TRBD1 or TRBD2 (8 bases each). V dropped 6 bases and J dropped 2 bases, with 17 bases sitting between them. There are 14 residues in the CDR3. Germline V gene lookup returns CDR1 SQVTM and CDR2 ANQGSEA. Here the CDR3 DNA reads TGCAGCGTGCGGGAGGACAGGGACGCCTACGAGCAGTACTTC. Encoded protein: CSVREDRDAYEQYF.

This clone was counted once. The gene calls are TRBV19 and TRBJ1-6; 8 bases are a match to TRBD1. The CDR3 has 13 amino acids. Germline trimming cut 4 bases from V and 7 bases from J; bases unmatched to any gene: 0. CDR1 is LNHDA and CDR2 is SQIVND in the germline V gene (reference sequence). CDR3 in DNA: TGTGCCAGTAGTACAGGGGGCAATTCACCCCTCCACTTT. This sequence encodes CASSTGGNSPLHF.

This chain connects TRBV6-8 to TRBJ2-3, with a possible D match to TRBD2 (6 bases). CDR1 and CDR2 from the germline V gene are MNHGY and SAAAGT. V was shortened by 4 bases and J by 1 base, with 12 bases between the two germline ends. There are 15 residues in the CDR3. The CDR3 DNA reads TGTGCCAGCAGTTTGTCGGGGGAGCGCACAGATACGCAGTATTTT. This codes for CASSLSGERTDTQYF.

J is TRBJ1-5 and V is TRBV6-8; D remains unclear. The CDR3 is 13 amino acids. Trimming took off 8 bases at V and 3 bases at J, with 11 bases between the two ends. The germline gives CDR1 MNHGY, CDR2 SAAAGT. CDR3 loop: CASLGFLNQPQHF. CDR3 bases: TGTGCCAGCCTCGGTTTTCTCAATCAGCCCCAGCATTTT.

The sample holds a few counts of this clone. CDR3 DNA: TGTGCCAGCAGGTTAGGACTAGCGGGCAGCACAGATACGCAGTATTTT. Protein product: CASRLGLAGSTDTQYF. The chain couples TRBV28 to TRBJ2-3; TRBD2 matches at 11 bases. CDR1 is MDHEN, CDR2 SYDVKM, per germline. The CDR3 length is 16 residues. The V segment lost 6 bases and the J segment 0 bases; nucleotides outside the gene matches: 5. The variable domain in full, completed from reference TRBV28 and TRBJ2-3, reads DVKVTQSSRYLVKRTGEKVFLECVQDMDHENMFWYRQDPGLGLRLIYFSYDVKMKEKGDIPEGYSVSREKKERFSLILESASTNQTSMYLCASRLGLAGSTDTQYFGPGTRLTVL.

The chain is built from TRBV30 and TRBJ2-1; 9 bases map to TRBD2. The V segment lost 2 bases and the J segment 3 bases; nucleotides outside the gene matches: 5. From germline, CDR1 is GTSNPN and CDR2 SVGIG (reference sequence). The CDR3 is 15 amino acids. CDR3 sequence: CAWSTLAGLYNEQFF. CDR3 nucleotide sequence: TGTGCCTGGAGTACCCTAGCGGGACTCTACAATGAGCAGTTCTTC.

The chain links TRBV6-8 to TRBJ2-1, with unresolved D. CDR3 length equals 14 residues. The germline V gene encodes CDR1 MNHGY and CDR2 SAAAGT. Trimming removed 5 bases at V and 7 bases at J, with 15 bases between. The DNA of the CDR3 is TGTGCCAGCAGTGATCTAGTGGGCACGAATGAGCAGTTCTTC. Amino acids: CASSDLVGTNEQFF.

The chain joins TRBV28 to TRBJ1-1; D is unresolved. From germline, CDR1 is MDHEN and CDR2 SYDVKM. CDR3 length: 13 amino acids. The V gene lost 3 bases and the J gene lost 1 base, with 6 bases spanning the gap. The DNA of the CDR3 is TGTGCCAGCAGTTTCGGCAGGAACACTGAAGCTTTCTTT. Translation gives CASSFGRNTEAFF.

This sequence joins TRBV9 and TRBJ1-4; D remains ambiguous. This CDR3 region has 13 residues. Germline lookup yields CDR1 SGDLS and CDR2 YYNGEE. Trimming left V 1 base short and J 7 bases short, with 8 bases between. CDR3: CASSVSPTEKLFF. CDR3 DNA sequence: TGTGCCAGCAGCGTATCGCCAACTGAAAAACTGTTTTTT.

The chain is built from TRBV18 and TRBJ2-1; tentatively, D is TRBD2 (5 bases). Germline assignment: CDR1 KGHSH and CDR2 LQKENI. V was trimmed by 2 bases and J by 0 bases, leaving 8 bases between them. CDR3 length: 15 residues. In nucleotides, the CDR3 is TGTGCCAGCTCACCAGGAGGTCTCTCCTACAATGAGCAGTTCTTC. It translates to CASSPGGLSYNEQFF. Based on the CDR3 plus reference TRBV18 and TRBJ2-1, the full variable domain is NAGVMQNPRHLVRRRGQEARLRCSPMKGHSHVYWYRQLPEEGLKFMVYLQKENIIDESGMPKERFSAEFPKEGPSILRIQQVVRGDSAAYFCASSPGGLSYNEQFFGPGTRLTVL.

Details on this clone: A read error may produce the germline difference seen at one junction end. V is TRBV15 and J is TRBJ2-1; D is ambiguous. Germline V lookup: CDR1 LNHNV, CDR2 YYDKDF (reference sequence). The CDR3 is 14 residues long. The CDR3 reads CASSSYRGYNEQFF. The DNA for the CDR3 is TGTGCCAGCAGCTCCTACAGAGGCTACAATGAGCAGTTCTTC.

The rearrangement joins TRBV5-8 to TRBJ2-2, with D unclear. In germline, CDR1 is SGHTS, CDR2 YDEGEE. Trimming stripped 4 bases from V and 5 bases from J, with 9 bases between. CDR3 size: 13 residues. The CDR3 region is CASSPARTGELFF. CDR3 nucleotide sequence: TGTGCCAGCAGCCCCGCAAGGACCGGGGAGCTGTTTTTT.

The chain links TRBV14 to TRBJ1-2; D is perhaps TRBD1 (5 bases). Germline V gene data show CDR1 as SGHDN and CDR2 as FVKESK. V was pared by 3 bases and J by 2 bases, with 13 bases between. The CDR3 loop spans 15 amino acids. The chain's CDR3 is CASSQFEGINYGYTF. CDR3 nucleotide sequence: TGTGCCAGCAGCCAGTTCGAGGGGATCAACTATGGCTACACCTTC.

The CDR3 here is CASSSEGPRAGAFF. CDR3 coding DNA: TGCGCCAGCAGCTCCGAGGGTCCCCGGGCGGGAGCTTTCTTT. V and J are TRBV5-1 and TRBJ1-1, with D hard to call. From germline, CDR1 is SGHRS and CDR2 YFSETQ. This CDR3 spans 14 amino acids. With 3 bases removed from V and 10 bases from J, the gap between germline ends came to 19 bases.

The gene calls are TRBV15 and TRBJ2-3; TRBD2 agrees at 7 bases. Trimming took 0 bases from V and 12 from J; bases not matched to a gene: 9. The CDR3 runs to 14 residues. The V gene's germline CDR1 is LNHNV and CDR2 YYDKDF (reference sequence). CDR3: CATSRDRGREGQYF. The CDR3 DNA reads TGTGCCACCAGCAGAGATCGGGGCAGGGAGGGACAGTATTTT.

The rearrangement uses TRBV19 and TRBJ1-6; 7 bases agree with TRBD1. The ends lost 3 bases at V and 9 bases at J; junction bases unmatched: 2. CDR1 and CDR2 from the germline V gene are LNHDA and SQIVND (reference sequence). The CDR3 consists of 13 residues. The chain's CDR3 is CASSIDRASPLHF. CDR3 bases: TGTGCCAGTAGTATTGACAGGGCTTCACCCCTCCACTTT.

The CDR3 region is CATSSGGAYEQYF. In DNA form, the CDR3 reads TGTGCCACCTCGTCGGGGGGGGCCTACGAGCAGTACTTC. This chain joins TRBV19 and TRBJ2-7; 8 bases align to TRBD2. Germline CDR1 LNHDA, CDR2 SQIVND (reference sequence). V lost 10 bases and J lost 2; bases outside the gene matches: 7. The CDR3 has 13 residues. Supplemented by reference TRBV19 and TRBJ2-7, the full variable domain reads DGGITQSPKYLFRKEGQNVTLSCEQNLNHDAMYWYRQDPGQGLRLIYYSQIVNDFQKGDIAEGYSVSREKKESFPLTVTSAQKNPTAFYLCATSSGGAYEQYFGPGTRLTVT.

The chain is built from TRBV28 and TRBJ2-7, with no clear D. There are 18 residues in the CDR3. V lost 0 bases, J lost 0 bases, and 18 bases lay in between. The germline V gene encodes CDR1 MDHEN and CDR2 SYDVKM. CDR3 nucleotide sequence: TGTGCCAGCAGTTTATGGCAGCCTACAAGCGCCTACTCCTACGAGCAGTACTTC. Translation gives CASSLWQPTSAYSYEQYF.

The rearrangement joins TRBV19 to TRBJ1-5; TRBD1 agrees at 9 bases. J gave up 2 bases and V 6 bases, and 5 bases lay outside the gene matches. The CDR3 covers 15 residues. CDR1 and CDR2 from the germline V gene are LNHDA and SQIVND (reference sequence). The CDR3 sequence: CASRRDREGNQPQHF. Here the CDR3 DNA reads TGTGCCAGTAGACGGGACAGGGAAGGCAATCAGCCCCAGCATTTT.

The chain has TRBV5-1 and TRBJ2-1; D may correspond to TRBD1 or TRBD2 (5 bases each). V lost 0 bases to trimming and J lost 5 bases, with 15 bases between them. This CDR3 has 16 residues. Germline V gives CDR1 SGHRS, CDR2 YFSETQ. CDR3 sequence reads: CASSLEVRGPDNEQFF. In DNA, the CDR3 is TGCGCCAGCAGCTTGGAAGTAAGGGGACCCGACAATGAGCAGTTCTTC.

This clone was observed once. The CDR3 region has the DNA TGTGCCAGCAGTGATACAGGGAGGAACATTCAGTACTTC. Translated, it gives CASSDTGRNIQYF. The chain is built from TRBV6-8 and TRBJ2-4; TRBD1 or TRBD2 may be the D gene (6 bases each). Between the trimmed V and J ends, which lost 5 bases and 7 bases, there was a span of 12 bases. The CDR3 has 13 residues. Germline V lookup: CDR1 MNHGY, CDR2 SAAAGT.

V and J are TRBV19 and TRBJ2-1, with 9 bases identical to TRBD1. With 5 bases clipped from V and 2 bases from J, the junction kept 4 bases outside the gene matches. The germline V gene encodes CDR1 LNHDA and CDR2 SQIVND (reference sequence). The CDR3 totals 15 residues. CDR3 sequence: CASSPRQGAYNEQFF. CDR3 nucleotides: TGTGCCAGTAGTCCCCGACAGGGGGCCTACAATGAGCAGTTCTTC.

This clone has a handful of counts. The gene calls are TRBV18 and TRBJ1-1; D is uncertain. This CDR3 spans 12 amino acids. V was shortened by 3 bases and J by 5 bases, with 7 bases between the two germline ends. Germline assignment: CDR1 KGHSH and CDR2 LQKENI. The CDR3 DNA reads TGTGCCAGCTCACCGCTTTCTACTGAAGCTTTCTTT. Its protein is CASSPLSTEAFF.

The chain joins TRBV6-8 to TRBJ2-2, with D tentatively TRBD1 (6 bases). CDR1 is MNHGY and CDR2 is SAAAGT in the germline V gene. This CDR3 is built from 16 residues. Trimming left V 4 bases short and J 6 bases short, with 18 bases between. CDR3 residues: CASSFRDTHGSGELFF. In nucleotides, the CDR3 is TGTGCCAGCAGTTTCCGGGACACTCATGGGTCCGGGGAGCTGTTTTTT.

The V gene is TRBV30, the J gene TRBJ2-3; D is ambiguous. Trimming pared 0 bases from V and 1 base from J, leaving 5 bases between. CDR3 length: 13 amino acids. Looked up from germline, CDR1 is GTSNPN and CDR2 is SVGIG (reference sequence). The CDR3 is CAWSVIRTDTQYF. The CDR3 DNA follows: TGTGCCTGGAGTGTAATCCGCACAGATACGCAGTATTTT.

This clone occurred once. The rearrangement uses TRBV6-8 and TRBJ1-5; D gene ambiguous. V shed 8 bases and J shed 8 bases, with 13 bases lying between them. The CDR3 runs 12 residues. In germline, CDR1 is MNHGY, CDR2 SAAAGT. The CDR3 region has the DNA TGTGCCAGCCGGGCGGGCGGGGAGCCCCAGCATTTT. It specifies CASRAGGEPQHF.

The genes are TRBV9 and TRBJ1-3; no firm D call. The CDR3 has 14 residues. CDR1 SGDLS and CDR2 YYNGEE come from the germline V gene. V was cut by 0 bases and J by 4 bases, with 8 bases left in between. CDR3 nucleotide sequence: TGTGCCAGCAGCGTAGATCTGGGGGGAAACACCATATATTTT. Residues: CASSVDLGGNTIYF.

The CDR3 loop is CASNTENYGYTF. CDR3 DNA sequence: TGTGCCAGCAATACGGAGAACTATGGCTACACCTTC. The V call is TRBV6-8, the J call TRBJ1-2; D is unclear. Trimming pared 7 bases from V and 2 bases from J, leaving 8 bases between. This CDR3 is 12 amino acids long. CDR1 is MNHGY, CDR2 SAAAGT, per germline.

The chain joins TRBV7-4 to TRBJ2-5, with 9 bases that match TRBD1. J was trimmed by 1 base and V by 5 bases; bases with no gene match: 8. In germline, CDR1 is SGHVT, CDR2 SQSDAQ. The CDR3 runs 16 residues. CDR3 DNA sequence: TGTGCCAGCAGCGCCTCAACAGGGGGCGGCCAAGAGACCCAGTACTTC. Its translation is CASSASTGGGQETQYF. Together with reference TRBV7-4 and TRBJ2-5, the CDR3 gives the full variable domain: GAGVSQSPRYKVAKRGRDVALRCDSISGHVTLYWYRQTLGQGSEVLTYSQSDAQRDKSGRPSGRFSAERPERSVSTLKIQRTEQGDSAVYLCASSASTGGGQETQYFGPGTRLLVL.